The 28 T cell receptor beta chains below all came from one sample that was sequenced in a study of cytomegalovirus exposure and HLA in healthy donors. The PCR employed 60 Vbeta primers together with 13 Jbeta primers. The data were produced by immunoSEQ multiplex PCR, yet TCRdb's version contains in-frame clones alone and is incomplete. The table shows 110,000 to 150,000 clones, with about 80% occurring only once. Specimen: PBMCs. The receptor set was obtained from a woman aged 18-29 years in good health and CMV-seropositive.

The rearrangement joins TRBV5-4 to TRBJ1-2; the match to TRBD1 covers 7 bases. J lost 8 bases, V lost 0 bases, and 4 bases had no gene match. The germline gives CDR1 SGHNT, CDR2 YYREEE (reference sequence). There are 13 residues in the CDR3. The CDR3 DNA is TGTGCCAGCAGCTTGGGACAGGGCTCCGGCTACACCTTC. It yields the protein CASSLGQGSGYTF.

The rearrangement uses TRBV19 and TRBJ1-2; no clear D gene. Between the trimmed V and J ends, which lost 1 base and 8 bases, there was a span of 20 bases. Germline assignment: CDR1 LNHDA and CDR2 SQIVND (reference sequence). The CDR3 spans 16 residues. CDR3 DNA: TGTGCCAGTAGTATAGTTACGGTCCCGGAGATAGGCGGCTACACCTTC. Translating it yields CASSIVTVPEIGGYTF.

This CDR3 is CASSIRDTQYF. In DNA, the CDR3 is TGTGCCAGCAGTATTAGAGATACGCAGTATTTT. The gene calls are TRBV5-6 and TRBJ2-3, with D unresolved. Germline V lookup: CDR1 SGHDT, CDR2 YYEEEE. CDR3 length: 11 residues. V was clipped by 5 bases and J by 5 bases, with 6 bases between them.

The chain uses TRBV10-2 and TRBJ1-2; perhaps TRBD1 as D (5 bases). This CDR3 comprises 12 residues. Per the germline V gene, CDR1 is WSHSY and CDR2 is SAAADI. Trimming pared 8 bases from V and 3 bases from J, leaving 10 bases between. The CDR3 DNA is TGCGCCAGCCAGGGAGGGGACTATGGCTACACCTTC. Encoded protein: CASQGGDYGYTF.

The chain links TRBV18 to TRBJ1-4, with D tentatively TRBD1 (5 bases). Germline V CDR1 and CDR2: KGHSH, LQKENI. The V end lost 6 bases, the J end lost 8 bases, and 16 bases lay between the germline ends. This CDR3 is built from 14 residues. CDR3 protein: CASSQIGGREKLFF. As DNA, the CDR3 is TGTGCCAGCTCCCAGATCGGGGGTCGGGAAAAACTGTTTTTT.

This CDR3 is CASSLVSLTSGGLSSYNEQFF. As DNA, the CDR3 is TGCGCCAGCAGCTTGGTTAGTTTGACTAGCGGGGGGCTGAGCTCCTACAATGAGCAGTTCTTC. The V and J genes are TRBV5-1 and TRBJ2-1; the match to TRBD2 covers 13 bases. Trimming at V came to 0 bases and at J to 0 bases, leaving 12 bases not matched to a gene. The CDR3 length is 21 residues. Germline V gene lookup returns CDR1 SGHRS and CDR2 YFSETQ.

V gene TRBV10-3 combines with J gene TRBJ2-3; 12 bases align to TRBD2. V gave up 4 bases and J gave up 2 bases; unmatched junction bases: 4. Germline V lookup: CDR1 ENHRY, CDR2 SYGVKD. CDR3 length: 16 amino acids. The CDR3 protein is CAISVGLAGFTDTQYF. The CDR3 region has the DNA TGTGCCATCAGTGTAGGACTAGCGGGGTTCACAGATACGCAGTATTTT.

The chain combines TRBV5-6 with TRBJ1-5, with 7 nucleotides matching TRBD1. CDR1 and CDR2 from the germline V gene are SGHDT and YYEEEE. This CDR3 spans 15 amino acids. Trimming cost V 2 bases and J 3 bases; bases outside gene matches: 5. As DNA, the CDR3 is TGTGCCAGCAGCTTCCGGGACAGATCCAATCAGCCCCAGCATTTT. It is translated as CASSFRDRSNQPQHF. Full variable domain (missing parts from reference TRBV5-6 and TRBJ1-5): DAGVTQSPTHLIKTRGQQVTLRCSPKSGHDTVSWYQQALGQGPQFIFQYYEEEERQRGNFPDRFSGHQFPNYSSELNVNALLLGDSALYLCASSFRDRSNQPQHFGDGTRLSIL.

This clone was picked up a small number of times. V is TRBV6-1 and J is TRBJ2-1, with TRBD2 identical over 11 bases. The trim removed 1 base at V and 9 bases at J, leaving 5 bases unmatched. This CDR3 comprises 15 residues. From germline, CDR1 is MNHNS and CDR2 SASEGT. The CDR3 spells CASSEVAGGPGEQFF. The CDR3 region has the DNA TGTGCCAGCAGTGAAGTAGCGGGGGGGCCTGGTGAGCAGTTCTTC.

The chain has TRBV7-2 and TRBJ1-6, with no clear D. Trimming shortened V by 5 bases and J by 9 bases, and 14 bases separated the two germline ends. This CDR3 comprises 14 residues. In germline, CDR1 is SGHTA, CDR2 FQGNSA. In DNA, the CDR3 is TGTGCCAGCAGCGCAGCGCGGGGTTTTTCACCCCTCCACTTT. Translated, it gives CASSAARGFSPLHF.

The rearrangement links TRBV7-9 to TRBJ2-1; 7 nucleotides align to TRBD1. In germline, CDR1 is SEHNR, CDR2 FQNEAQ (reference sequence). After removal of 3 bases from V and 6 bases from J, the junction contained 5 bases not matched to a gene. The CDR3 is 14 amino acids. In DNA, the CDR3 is TGTGCCAGCAGCTTCCGGGACAGACCCAATGAGCAGTTCTTC. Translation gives CASSFRDRPNEQFF.

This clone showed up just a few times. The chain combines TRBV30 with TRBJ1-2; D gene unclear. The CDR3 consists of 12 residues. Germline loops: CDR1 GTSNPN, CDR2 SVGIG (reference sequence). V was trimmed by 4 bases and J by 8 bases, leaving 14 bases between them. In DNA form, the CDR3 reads TGTGCCTGGAACCGGGGAATCGCGGGCTACACCTTC. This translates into CAWNRGIAGYTF.

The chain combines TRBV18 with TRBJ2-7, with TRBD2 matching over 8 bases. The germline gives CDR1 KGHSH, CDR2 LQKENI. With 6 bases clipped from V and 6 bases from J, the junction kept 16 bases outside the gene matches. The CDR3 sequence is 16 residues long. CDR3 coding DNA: TGTGCCAGCTCGGTCGGCTCGGGACTAGTCTCTCGCGAGCAGTACTTC. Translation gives CASSVGSGLVSREQYF.

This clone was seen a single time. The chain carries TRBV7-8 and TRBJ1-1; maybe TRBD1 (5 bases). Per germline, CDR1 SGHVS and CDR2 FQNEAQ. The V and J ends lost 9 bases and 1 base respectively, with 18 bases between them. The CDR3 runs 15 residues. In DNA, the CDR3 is TGTGCCAGTAAGCTTACCCAGGGAGGGAACACTGAAGCTTTCTTT. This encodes CASKLTQGGNTEAFF.

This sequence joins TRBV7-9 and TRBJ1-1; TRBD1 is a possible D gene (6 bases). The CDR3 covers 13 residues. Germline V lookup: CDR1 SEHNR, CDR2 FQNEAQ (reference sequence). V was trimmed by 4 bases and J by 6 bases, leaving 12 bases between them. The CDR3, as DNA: TGTGCCAGCAGCTACACAGGGAGCCCTGAAGCTTTCTTT. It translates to CASSYTGSPEAFF. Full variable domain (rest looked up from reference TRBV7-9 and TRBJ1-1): DTGVSQNPRHKITKRGQNVTFRCDPISEHNRLYWYRQTLGQGPEFLTYFQNEAQLEKSRLLSDRFSAERPKGSFSTLEIQRTEQGDSAMYLCASSYTGSPEAFFGQGTRLTVV.

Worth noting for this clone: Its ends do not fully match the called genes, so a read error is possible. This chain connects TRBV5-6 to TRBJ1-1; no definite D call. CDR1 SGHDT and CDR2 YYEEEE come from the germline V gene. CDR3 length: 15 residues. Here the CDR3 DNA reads TGTGCCAGTAGCTTGTATGGCCACCGGAACACTGAAGCTTTCTTT. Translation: CASSLYGHRNTEAFF.

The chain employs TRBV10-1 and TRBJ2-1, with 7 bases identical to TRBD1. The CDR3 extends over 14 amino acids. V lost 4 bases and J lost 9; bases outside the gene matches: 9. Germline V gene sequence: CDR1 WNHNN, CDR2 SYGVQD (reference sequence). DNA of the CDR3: TGCGCCAGCAGTGGGACAGGAACCCCAGCTGAGCAGTTCTTC. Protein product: CASSGTGTPAEQFF.

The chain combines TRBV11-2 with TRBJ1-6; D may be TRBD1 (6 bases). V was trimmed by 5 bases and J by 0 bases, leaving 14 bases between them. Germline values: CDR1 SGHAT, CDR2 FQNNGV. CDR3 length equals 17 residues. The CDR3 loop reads CASSLTQGSSYNSPLHF. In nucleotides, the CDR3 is TGTGCCAGCAGCCTTACTCAGGGGAGCTCCTATAATTCACCCCTCCACTTT.

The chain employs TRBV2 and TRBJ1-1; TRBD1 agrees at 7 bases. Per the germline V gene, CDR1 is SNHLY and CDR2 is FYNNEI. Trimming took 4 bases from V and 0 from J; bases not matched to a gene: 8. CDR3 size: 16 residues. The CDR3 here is CASSGQGRDMNTEAFF. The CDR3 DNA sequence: TGTGCCAGCAGTGGACAGGGAAGGGATATGAACACTGAAGCTTTCTTT.

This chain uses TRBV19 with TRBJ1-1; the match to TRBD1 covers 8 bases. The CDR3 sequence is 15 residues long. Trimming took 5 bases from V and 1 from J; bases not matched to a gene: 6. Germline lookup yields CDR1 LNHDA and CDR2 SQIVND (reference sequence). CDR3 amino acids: CASSALGQGNTEAFF. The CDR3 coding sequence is TGTGCCAGTAGTGCCCTTGGACAGGGGAACACTGAAGCTTTCTTT.

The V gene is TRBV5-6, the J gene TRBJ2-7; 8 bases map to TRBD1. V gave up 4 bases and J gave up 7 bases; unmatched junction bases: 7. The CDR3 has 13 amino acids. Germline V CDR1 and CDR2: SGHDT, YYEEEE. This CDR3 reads CASSTDRVREQYF. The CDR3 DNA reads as TGTGCCAGCAGCACGGACAGGGTGAGGGAGCAGTACTTC.

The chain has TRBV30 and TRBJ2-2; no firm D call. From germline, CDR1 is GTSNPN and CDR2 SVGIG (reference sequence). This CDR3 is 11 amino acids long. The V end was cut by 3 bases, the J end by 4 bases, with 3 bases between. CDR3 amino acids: CAWSLTGELFF. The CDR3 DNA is TGTGCCTGGAGCCTCACCGGGGAGCTGTTTTTT. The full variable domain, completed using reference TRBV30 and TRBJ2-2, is SQTIHQWPATLVQPVGSPLSLECTVEGTSNPNLYWYRQAAGRGLQLLFYSVGIGQISSEVPQNLSASRPQDRQFILSSKKLLLSDSGFYLCAWSLTGELFFGEGSRLTVL.

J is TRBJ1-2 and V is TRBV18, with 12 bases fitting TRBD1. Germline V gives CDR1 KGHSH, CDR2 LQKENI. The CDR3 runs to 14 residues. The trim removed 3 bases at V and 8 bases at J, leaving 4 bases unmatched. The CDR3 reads CASSPGQGARGYTF. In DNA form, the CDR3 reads TGTGCCAGCTCACCGGGACAGGGGGCCAGAGGCTACACCTTC.

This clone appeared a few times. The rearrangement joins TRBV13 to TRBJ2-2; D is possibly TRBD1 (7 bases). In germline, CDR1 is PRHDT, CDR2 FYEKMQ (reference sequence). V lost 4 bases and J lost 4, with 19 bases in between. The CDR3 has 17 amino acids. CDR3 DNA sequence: TGTGCCAGCAGCTCCCTAGCAGGGGGGCCTGGCACCGGGGAGCTGTTTTTT. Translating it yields CASSSLAGGPGTGELFF.

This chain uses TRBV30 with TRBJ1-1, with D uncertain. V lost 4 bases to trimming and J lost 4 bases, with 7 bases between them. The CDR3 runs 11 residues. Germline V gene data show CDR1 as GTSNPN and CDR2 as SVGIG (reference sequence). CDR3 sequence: CAWTRSTEAFF. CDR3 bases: TGTGCCTGGACCCGTTCCACTGAAGCTTTCTTT.

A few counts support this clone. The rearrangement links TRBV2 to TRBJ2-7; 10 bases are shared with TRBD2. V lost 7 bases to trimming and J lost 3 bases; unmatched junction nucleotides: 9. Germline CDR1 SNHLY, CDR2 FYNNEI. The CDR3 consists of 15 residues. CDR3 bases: TGTGCCAGCAAGTTTCCTAGCGGGGGACACTACGAGCAGTACTTC. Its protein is CASKFPSGGHYEQYF.

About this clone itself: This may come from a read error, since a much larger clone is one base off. CDR3 loop: CASSEGQGTGELFF. The CDR3 DNA reads TGTGCCAGCAGTGAAGGACAGGGCACCGGGGAGCTGTTTTTT. This chain joins TRBV25-1 and TRBJ2-2; TRBD1 agrees at 8 bases. The CDR3 totals 14 residues. The V segment lost 2 bases and the J segment 4 bases; nucleotides outside the gene matches: 0. The germline V gene encodes CDR1 MGHDK and CDR2 SYGVNS.

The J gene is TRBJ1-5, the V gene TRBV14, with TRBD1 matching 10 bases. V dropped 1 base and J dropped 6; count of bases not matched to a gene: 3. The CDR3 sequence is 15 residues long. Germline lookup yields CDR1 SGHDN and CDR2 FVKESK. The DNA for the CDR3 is TGTGCCAGCAGCCAAGGGACAGGGGGTAGTCAGCCCCAGCATTTT. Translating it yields CASSQGTGGSQPQHF.